This is a list of T cell receptor beta chains from one sample in a study of T-cell reconstitution after alpha-beta-depleted transplantation in children. TCRdb reprocessed the PCR reads with MiXCR, giving one entry per CDR3 protein. The sample includes more than 400,000 distinct CDR3 sequences, roughly 44% of them seen just once. The input for sequencing was PBMCs, taken before TCRalphabeta/CD19-depleted stem cell transplant. These receptors all come from a girl aged 2 to 10 with aplastic anemia, due to receive a stem cell transplant. Each CDR3 is given with its conserved first and last residue.

V: TRBV5-6
J: TRBJ2-7
CDR3: CASSLVEGTRDEQYF

V: TRBV11-2
J: TRBJ1-2
CDR3: CASSFVEGANGYTF

V: TRBV5-1
J: TRBJ2-7
CDR3: CASSLDRGQEQYF

V: TRBV20-1
J: TRBJ2-4
CDR3: CSARDGAGKGWNIQYF

V: TRBV18
J: TRBJ2-5
CDR3: CASSGEYLQETQYF

V: TRBV20-1
J: TRBJ2-5
CDR3: CSAHLAGGEETQYF

V: TRBV7-3
J: TRBJ2-2
CDR3: CASSPLAGRNTGELFF

V: TRBV7-3
J: TRBJ2-1
CDR3: CASSSLAGGSYNEQFF

V: TRBV5-5
J: TRBJ2-7
CDR3: CASSLWSSGSREQYF

V: TRBV20-1
J: TRBJ2-5
CDR3: CSATRGIETQYF

V: TRBV6-1
J: TRBJ2-5
CDR3: CASSLWGDQETQYF

V: TRBV5-5
J: TRBJ2-1
CDR3: CASSLELAAHNEQFF

V: TRBV20-1
J: TRBJ2-7
CDR3: CSASISYEQYF

V: TRBV7-6
J: TRBJ2-2
CDR3: CASSPRGKNTGELFF

V: TRBV4-1
J: TRBJ1-1
CDR3: CASSQDSGRDTEAFF

V: TRBV21-1
J: TRBJ2-4
CDR3: CASSAIRGGKNIQYF

V: TRBV7-3
J: TRBJ1-1
CDR3: CASSLNRDTEAFF

V: TRBV20-1
J: TRBJ1-6
CDR3: CSARDWRGNDREGNSPLHF

V: TRBV12-3/TRBV12-4
J: TRBJ2-2
CDR3: CASSFQQGRPGELFF

V: TRBV5-1
J: TRBJ2-3
CDR3: CASSGDGRAGDTQYF

V: TRBV3-1
J: TRBJ2-1
CDR3: CASSSRTGSNEQFF

V: TRBV9
J: TRBJ2-1
CDR3: CASSVMGRGNPYNEQFF

V: TRBV2
J: TRBJ1-5
CDR3: CASSGRDNQQPQHF

V: TRBV18
J: TRBJ1-2
CDR3: CASSPEHYGYTF